The clone carrying this TCR beta chain was counted a few times. CDR1 LNHDA and CDR2 SQIVND come from the germline V gene (reference sequence). Trimming removed 9 bases from V and 5 bases from J; junction bases left unmatched: 12. The CDR3 has 16 amino acids. The data were obtained in a study of blood T cell repertoires in COVID-19. The overall study: Researchers got acute and convalescent COVID-19 samples from the United States, Italy and Spain.

This study enrolled people aged roughly 18 to 100 from about 24 US geographic areas. Symptom resolution, clearance, or two negative PCRs marked donors in Cohort 3 as recovered. TCRdb keeps only in-frame clones here, not all; method: immunoSEQ multiplex PCR. The sample holds some 370,000 clones, about four fifths seen once. The genes are TRBV19 and TRBJ1-5; 11 nucleotides line up with TRBD1. The clonotype comes from a woman aged 50 to 60 who had recovered from COVID-19. Sequenced input: PBMCs or T cells enriched from blood (not recorded which). The CDR3 reads CARIYKPGQGDQPQHF. For the CDR3, the DNA is TGTGCCAGGATATACAAACCGGGACAGGGGGATCAGCCCCAGCATTTT.